This T cell receptor (beta chain) was identified in a study of T cells in Graves' hyperthyroidism and ophthalmopathy. Study-level points and caveats: The model forecast ophthalmopathy, anticipating it by a median about 6.5 months before onset.

The length of the CDR3 is 13 residues. CDR1 and CDR2 (germline): DFQATT, SNEGSKA (reference sequence). V was shortened by 0 bases and J by 5 bases, with 8 bases between the two germline ends. Newly diagnosed patients aged 18 to 65 had hyperthyroidism of under 2 months' duration. Thyroid ultrasound and orbital computed tomography, with clinical symptoms and serum thyroxine and TRAb, informed diagnoses. Fresh peripheral blood, about 9.6 ml, yielded the PBMCs. Template material for amplifying TCR beta CDR3 regions consisted of RNA transcripts. Researchers ran a first-round RT-PCR on the TCR CDR3 using the HTBI primer set. Via MiXCR, TCRdb re-called the multiplex PCR reads, giving one row per CDR3 protein. This table holds under 450,000 distinct CDR3 sequences, around 16% found once. This clonotype was counted at least ten times. Antigen unknown.

The J gene is TRBJ1-5, the V gene TRBV20-1; D remains ambiguous. Input material: blood. This TCR was sampled from a young woman with Graves' hyperthyroidism. The CDR3 region is CSAREQEHQPQHF. DNA for the CDR3: TGCAGTGCTAGAGAGCAGGAACATCAGCCCCAGCATTTT.